This T cell receptor beta chain was identified during a study of cytomegalovirus exposure and HLA in healthy donors (dated by TCRdb to about 2017). In the study overall: An earlier analysis of 587 of the donors reported 250 to 300 Gb of sequence data and 117 million unique TCR beta sequences from 150 million to 200 million T cells. About 300 gigabases of sequencing data and roughly 90 million unique TCR sequences were included in an early release covering 550 to 800 HLA-typed donors. Of the 300 to 500 genotyped donors, roughly 80% were placed in the genetic ancestry cluster associated with self-reported Caucasian donors. The study aimed to test whether signatures of past pathogen exposure could be identified by cataloging public T cell receptors. The study profiled the T cell repertoires of hundreds of subjects by immunosequencing and related them to cytomegalovirus serostatus. Besides the first cohort of approximately 670 subjects, a separate validation cohort made up of some 110 different subjects was used. The study combined high-throughput TCR immunosequencing, statistical association of individual TCRs with disease status, and machine learning to predict cytomegalovirus infection status. In a later analysis, previously published TCR beta repertoires from hundreds of donors were re-analyzed and high-resolution HLA genotyping was added so that TCR occurrence patterns could be studied. The later analysis used no new phenotypic data to find candidate immune exposures, relying instead on TCR beta sequences and their occurrence across donors. An earlier analysis of around 580 of the donors used high-throughput TCR beta sequencing to judge whether each TCR beta V gene segment behaved as functional or pseudogenic. Donor age, sex, ethnicity and CMV serostatus were compiled together with the repertoire data. A later genetic analysis used genome-wide SNP genotypes for about 65% of the roughly 670 donors, treating that subset as a discovery cohort. All discovery cohort repertoires had been generated using a single sequencing platform. HLA typing included class I and class II loci at four-digit resolution. The number of donors typed differed by locus, with about 629-640 for A, B, C, DRB1 and DQB1, more than 500 for DQA1, 600 to 610 for DPA1, and around 450 for DPB1. Because of strong linkage in the cohort, roughly five DR-DQ haplotypes were treated as single units for association and clustering. Across approximately 420 genotyped donors of the cohort, an average of about 250,000 unique TCR beta nucleotide sequences per donor were sequenced, and 15% to 20% of those sequences were non-productive. What the study reported, not specific to this receptor: A total of 150 or so TCR beta chains were listed by the study as associated with cytomegalovirus. An earlier analysis of 587 of the donors showed that most TCR beta V segments appeared in productive rearrangements either about 87% or about 30% of the time, which broadly matched IMGT annotations. In a later analysis, most CMV-associated TCR beta chains were found to appear HLA-restricted, with HLA associations seemingly driven largely by CMV exposure. The presence/absence analyses assumed that sequencing depth was roughly uniform across donors, and that assumption may not be true. CMV serostatus was the only immune exposure information available for the cohort. The classifier was reported to diagnose cytomegalovirus status with high specificity and sensitivity in both the original and validation cohorts. Specific HLA alleles were associated with over 15,000 TCR beta sequences at a false discovery rate of 0.05 in a later analysis. While some public TCRs were present in many individuals, most TCR sequences turned up only very rarely across donors. A group of highly shared sequence variants was considered likely to be a technical artifact of the sequencing pipeline. A later genetic analysis reported fewer N-insertions in productive TCRs among donors in an Asian-associated ancestry cluster than the roughly 620-donor mean. Strong co-occurrence of HLA alleles, especially DR and DQ, made assigning TCR associations to individual alleles difficult. Because HLA typing was missing for some donors at each locus, association tests included only the typed subset. In a later analysis, TCR association rates were found to vary across HLA loci, with the most associated TCRs seen for DRB1 alleles and the fewest for HLA-C alleles. In a later analysis, several top co-occurrence clusters were reported to appear linked to parvovirus B19, influenza, CMV and Epstein-Barr virus. The authors suggested that the approach could potentially be generalized to other disease states and immunological phenotypes. Correlated functional status among segregating V segments might reflect linkage disequilibrium, but an unknown experimental factor could not be ruled out. In a later analysis, HLA-associated TCR beta chains showed more clonal expansion and lower generation probabilities than non-associated chains that were equally common. A later genetic analysis associated a missense DCLRE1C variant with V-gene and J-gene trimming of TCR beta chains, and an independent cohort replicated the association. Seventeen rarely observed V segments, including chromosome 9 orphons, were excluded from the earlier analysis of a few hundred of the donors because counts were too low. A further reported finding was that TCR beta sequences accurately predicted the HLA-A and HLA-B alleles for most subjects in the first cohort. In vitro tests confirmed that a few of the cytomegalovirus-associated TCR beta chains recognize cytomegalovirus antigens. This cohort had only TCR beta chains sequenced, and the lack of alpha or paired-chain data limited which features could be detected.

The library was built by means of the immunoSEQ multiplex PCR assay. For the multiplex PCR, a mixture combining 60 forward primers for TCR Vbeta segments and 13 reverse primers for TCR Jbeta segments was used. A multiplex PCR assay on genomic DNA amplified the CDR3 region of rearranged TCR beta genes. Amplified TCR beta libraries were sequenced as 87-base-pair reads on the Illumina HiSeq System. The study's processing was this. A later analysis tallied roughly 78 million unique TCR beta chains across the 600 to 700 repertoires, and about 12 million of those chains were shared by two or more donors. A nearest-neighbor algorithm error-corrected the raw reads and collapsed the reads into unique sequences, merging closely related sequences to remove PCR and sequencing errors. Alignment of CDR3 sequences to IMGT reference sequences was used to assign V, D and J gene segments. For a sequence to be retained, at least a six-nucleotide match to both a V gene segment and a J gene segment was required. A rearrangement was called productive if the CDR3 had no stop codons and remained in frame with V and J, and every other rearrangement was called non-productive. Following IMGT convention, CDR3 was defined as the stretch from the second conserved V-encoded cysteine up to the conserved J-encoded phenylalanine. Sequences without an unambiguous match to a single V gene segment were excluded from the earlier analysis of over 500 of the donors. An earlier analysis of several hundred of the donors called V segments functional above 56.7% productive rearrangements and segregating when the between-donor standard deviation exceeded 5%. A statistical classification framework was developed to diagnose cytomegalovirus status using the catalog of TCR beta chain sequences. V and J gene assignment, in a later analysis, came from comparing TCR nucleotide sequences with IMGT/GENE-DB human TR gene sequences. In a later analysis, CDR3 sequences and most-parsimonious VDJ recombination scenarios were assigned using the TCRdist pipeline. In a later analysis, each TCR beta chain was defined by its CDR3 amino acid sequence together with its V-gene family, and reads without a unique V-gene family were excluded. As a way to deal with suspected cross-contamination and a sequencing artifact, a later analysis dropped approximately 570 nucleotide sequences that were highly shared and had low generation probability. For each public chain, a later analysis derived a clonal expansion index from normalized ranks of inferred template counts within each repertoire. Generation probabilities in a later analysis came from a VDJ recombination model fitted to out-of-frame rearrangements, and those results were checked against IGoR. In a later analysis, TCR-TCR, TCR-HLA and TCR-CMV co-occurrence was scored with hypergeometric tests, and a repertoire-size bias correction was applied to TCR pairs. False discovery rates were estimated in a later analysis by permuting HLA or CMV assignments 20 times. A later analysis grouped co-occurring TCRs with DBSCAN, adding TCRdist sequence similarity when clustering within HLA-allele-positive subsets. Repertoires with fewer than 30,000 or more than 120,000 public chains were left out of co-occurrence clustering, as were a handful of repertoires with anomalous nucleotide sharing. TCRdb took over this immuneACCESS table, retaining in-frame rearrangements with V and J assigned. Such tables are incomplete; in checked studies, under half of the missing clones stem from an unresolved V gene, and the remainder is unexplained. Clone size and V and J calls were adopted from that table, with D and trimming inferred from the DNA. The sample records about 130,000 clones, roughly 74% of which are singletons. Clones ranked in the top ten supply over 3.5% of the sample.

A note on this clone: Its specific antigen is unknown. No clone much larger than this one lies a single base away; base qualities are absent.

The cohort comprised some 680 healthy bone marrow donors. At the time of sampling, all cohort members were nominally healthy, though unrecorded immune exposures were likely present. The donor tested CMV seropositive, placing the donor among the 290 or so seropositive members of the cohort. Every donor gave a peripheral blood sample, and the peripheral blood mononuclear cells from that sample were used for TCR beta sequencing. Genomic DNA extraction from the blood cell samples was performed with the Qiagen DNeasy Blood Extraction Kit. The origin of this receptor is a woman in her fifties or sixties in good health and CMV-seropositive. Sequenced input: PBMCs.

The CDR3 sequence is CASSLSHRVGQETQYF. The DNA sequence is TGTGCCAGCAGCTTGTCGCACAGGGTCGGTCAAGAGACCCAGTACTTC. This chain is built from TRBV5-4 and TRBJ2-5, with TRBD1 perhaps the D gene, on 6 matching bases. CDR1 and CDR2 are read off the germline V gene (reference sequence) as SGHNT and YYREEE. There are 16 amino acids in the CDR3, from cysteine to phenylalanine inclusive. Only the CDR3 part of the read is kept: 48 bases, read in frame from the first base. V is reduced by 1 base and J by 2 bases, leaving a spacing of 15 bases between them.